The 17 T cell receptor beta chains below all came from one sample that was sequenced in a study of T cell changes during pregnancy in multiple sclerosis. The repertoire was sequenced with immunoSEQ multiplex PCR; TCRdb's copy has only in-frame clones and lacks some. The sample lists tens of thousands of clones, about nine tenths seen once, with roughly 2% in the top ten. The specimen comprised peripheral blood, sampled in the second trimester of pregnancy. All receptors derive from a female donor with multiple sclerosis, enrolled in a pregnancy study.

The chain joins TRBV4-1 to TRBJ2-5; TRBD1 matches at 8 bases. The J segment lost 1 base and the V segment lost 2 bases, leaving 3 bases of the junction unmatched. CDR1 is MGHRA and CDR2 is YSYEKL in the germline V gene. This CDR3 spans 15 amino acids. CDR3 sequence reads: CASSQRQGIQETQYF. The CDR3 DNA is TGCGCCAGCAGCCAAAGACAGGGGATCCAAGAGACCCAGTACTTC.

V is TRBV7-8 and J is TRBJ2-7; tentatively, D is TRBD2 (6 bases). From germline, CDR1 is SGHVS and CDR2 FQNEAQ. Trimming cost V 5 bases and J 0 bases, with 14 bases left between them. The CDR3 contains 15 residues. The CDR3 DNA is TGTGCCAGCAGCGCCTCGACAGCGGGCTCCTACGAGCAGTACTTC. This gives the protein CASSASTAGSYEQYF. Drawing the rest from reference TRBV7-8 and TRBJ2-7, the complete variable domain is GAGVSQSPRYKVAKRGQDVALRCDPISGHVSLFWYQQALGQGPEFLTYFQNEAQLDKSGLPSDRFFAERPEGSVSTLKIQRTQQEDSAVYLCASSASTAGSYEQYFGPGTRLTVT.

This chain uses TRBV11-3 with TRBJ2-1; D gene ambiguous. The CDR3 length is 13 residues. V was pared by 0 bases and J by 10 bases, with 10 bases between. Germline loops: CDR1 SGHNT, CDR2 YENEEA. Written as DNA, the CDR3 is TGTGCCAGCAGCTTAGATCTAGAAAGGGAGCAGTTCTTC. It yields the protein CASSLDLEREQFF.

This clone was detected only a few times. J is TRBJ2-6 and V is TRBV21-1; the D segment call TRBD1 is taken from the table without a DNA check. TRBV21-1 is a pseudogene segment. The CDR3 length is 16 residues. CDR3 bases: TGTGCCAGCAGCAAAGCCCAGGGATCTGGGGCCAACGTCCTGACTTTC. This encodes CASSKAQGSGANVLTF.

This clone has just one count. The J gene is TRBJ2-1, the V gene TRBV4-1, with 12 bases that match TRBD2. The junction had 7 bases not matched to a gene; V was cut back by 1 base and J by 9 bases. This CDR3 is 16 amino acids long. The germline V gene has CDR1 MGHRA and CDR2 YSYEKL. The CDR3 DNA reads TGCGCCAGCAGCCAAGGATCTAGCGGGGGGGCCGGTGAGCAGTTCTTC. Its translation: CASSQGSSGGAGEQFF.

J is TRBJ2-1 and V is TRBV5-1, with TRBD2 matching 9 bases. Germline V gene sequence: CDR1 SGHRS, CDR2 YFSETQ. The CDR3 totals 15 residues. V lost 1 base, J lost 3 bases, and 2 bases stayed unmatched. As DNA, the CDR3 is TGCGCCAGCAGCTTGTCTAGCGGGAACTACAATGAGCAGTTCTTC. Translation: CASSLSSGNYNEQFF.

The chain carries TRBV10-1 and TRBJ2-3; 9 bases line up with TRBD2. CDR3 length: 20 residues. The germline V gene encodes CDR1 WNHNN and CDR2 SYGVQD (reference sequence). Trimming removed 3 bases from V and 1 base from J; junction bases left unmatched: 17. The CDR3: CASSDGSGGQPSHGTDTQYF. The CDR3 bases are TGCGCCAGCAGTGACGGGAGCGGGGGGCAACCATCGCATGGCACAGATACGCAGTATTTT.

This rearrangement joins TRBV25-1 to TRBJ2-1; the match to TRBD2 covers 8 bases. The CDR3 totals 12 residues. V gave up 6 bases and J gave up 10 bases; unmatched junction bases: 5. From germline, CDR1 is MGHDK and CDR2 SYGVNS. CDR3 coding DNA: TGTGCCAGCAGCGGGAGGGCCGTCGAGCAGTTCTTC. Its translation: CASSGRAVEQFF. Based on the CDR3 plus reference TRBV25-1 and TRBJ2-1, the full variable domain is EADIYQTPRYLVIGTGKKITLECSQTMGHDKMYWYQQDPGMELHLIHYSYGVNSTEKGDLSSESTVSRIRTEHFPLTLESARPSHTSQYLCASSGRAVEQFFGPGTRLTVL.

The V gene is TRBV6-4, the J gene TRBJ2-7; D perhaps matches TRBD2 (6 bases). This CDR3 contains 16 residues. In germline, CDR1 is MRHNA, CDR2 SNTAGT. V was cut by 2 bases and J by 4 bases, with 18 bases left in between. CDR3 sequence reads: CASSDPSMGGLYEQYF. The CDR3 DNA follows: TGTGCCAGCAGTGACCCCTCTATGGGGGGACTTTACGAGCAGTACTTC.

The chain combines TRBV5-6 with TRBJ2-1; D gene unclear. The CDR3 is 13 amino acids. Germline V gene sequence: CDR1 SGHDT, CDR2 YYEEEE. Trimming pared 6 bases from V and 7 bases from J, leaving 14 bases between. CDR3 DNA: TGTGCCAGCACCTCCCCCCCGGGTAATGAGCAGTTCTTC. This codes for CASTSPPGNEQFF.

This chain connects TRBV18 to TRBJ1-6; unclear D gene. Germline assignment: CDR1 KGHSH and CDR2 LQKENI. V was clipped by 2 bases and J by 1 base, with 15 bases between them. The CDR3 covers 18 residues. The CDR3 loop reads CASSPVTATPSYNSPLHF. The CDR3 region has the DNA TGTGCCAGCTCACCAGTCACAGCCACGCCATCCTATAATTCACCCCTCCACTTT.

On this clone itself: The same CDR3 also results from other DNA sequences found in this sample. This rearrangement joins TRBV13 to TRBJ1-2; perhaps TRBD1 as D (5 bases). Trimming stripped 3 bases from V and 4 bases from J, with 9 bases between. Germline V gives CDR1 PRHDT, CDR2 FYEKMQ (reference sequence). The CDR3 has 13 residues. This CDR3 reads CASSFQGSYGYTF. The CDR3 nucleotides are TGTGCCAGCAGCTTTCAGGGAAGCTATGGCTACACCTTC.

The gene calls are TRBV5-1 and TRBJ2-7; D is possibly TRBD2 (6 bases). CDR1 SGHRS and CDR2 YFSETQ come from the germline V gene. V lost 3 bases and J lost 4, with 17 bases in between. This CDR3 is built from 15 residues. The CDR3 spells CASSSPGLEGYEQYF. Here the CDR3 DNA reads TGCGCCAGCAGCTCCCCGGGACTGGAAGGTTACGAGCAGTACTTC.

This rearrangement joins TRBV9 to TRBJ2-2, with D perhaps matching TRBD1 (6 bases). The CDR3 runs 14 residues. Germline lookup yields CDR1 SGDLS and CDR2 YYNGEE. V was cut by 5 bases and J by 0 bases, with 8 bases left in between. The chain's CDR3 is CASRTGSNTGELFF. The CDR3 DNA sequence: TGTGCCAGCAGGACAGGTTCGAACACCGGGGAGCTGTTTTTT.

The rearrangement links TRBV19 to TRBJ1-1; 9 bases are a match to TRBD1. Germline V gives CDR1 LNHDA, CDR2 SQIVND (reference sequence). The CDR3 contains 16 residues. The V and J ends lost 4 bases and 2 bases, in that order; junction bases with no gene match: 8. Written as DNA, the CDR3 is TGTGCCAGTAGTAATATGCCGGGACAGGGTAACACTGAAGCTTTCTTT. Its translation: CASSNMPGQGNTEAFF.

The chain couples TRBV7-9 to TRBJ2-7; the D gene is possibly TRBD2 (6 bases). This CDR3 is 11 amino acids long. V was clipped by 5 bases and J by 6 bases, with 8 bases between them. Per germline, CDR1 SEHNR and CDR2 FQNEAQ (reference sequence). The CDR3 loop is CASSGGVEQYF. Written as DNA, the CDR3 is TGTGCCAGCAGCGGCGGGGTCGAGCAGTACTTC.

The chain uses TRBV4-3 and TRBJ1-6; D is perhaps TRBD1 (6 bases). Looked up from germline, CDR1 is LGHNA and CDR2 is YSLEER. The CDR3 has 14 amino acids. Trimming removed 1 base from V and 10 bases from J, with 11 bases in between. CDR3 protein: CASSQGAGVSPLHF. The CDR3 DNA follows: TGCGCCAGCAGCCAAGGGGCAGGGGTATCACCCCTCCACTTT.